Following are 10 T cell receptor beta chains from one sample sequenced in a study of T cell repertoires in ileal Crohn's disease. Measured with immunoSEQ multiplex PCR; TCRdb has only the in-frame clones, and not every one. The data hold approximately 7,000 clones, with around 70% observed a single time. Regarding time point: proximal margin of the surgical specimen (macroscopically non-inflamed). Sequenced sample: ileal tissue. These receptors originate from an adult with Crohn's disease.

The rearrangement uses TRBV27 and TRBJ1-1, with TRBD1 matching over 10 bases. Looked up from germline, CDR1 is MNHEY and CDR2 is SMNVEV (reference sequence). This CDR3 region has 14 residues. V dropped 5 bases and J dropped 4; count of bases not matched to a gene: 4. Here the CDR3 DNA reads TGTGCCAGCAGTCCGAGACAGGGGGCCACTGAAGCTTTCTTT. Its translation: CASSPRQGATEAFF.

The CDR3 DNA reads as TGTGCCAGCAGTGCAATAGCGGGAGGACCAATGTACAATGAGCAGTTCTTC. Residues: CASSAIAGGPMYNEQFF. The chain employs TRBV6-1 and TRBJ2-1; TRBD2 agrees at 10 bases. This CDR3 has 17 amino acids. Per germline, CDR1 MNHNS and CDR2 SASEGT. Germline trimming cut 4 bases from V and 4 bases from J; bases unmatched to any gene: 10.

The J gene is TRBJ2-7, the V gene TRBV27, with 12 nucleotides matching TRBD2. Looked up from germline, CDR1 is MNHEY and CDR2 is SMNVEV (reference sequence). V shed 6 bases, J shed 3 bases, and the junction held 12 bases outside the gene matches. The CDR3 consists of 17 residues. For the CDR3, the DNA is TGTGCCAGCAGCAGACTAGCGGGAGATACAAGAATCTACGAGCAGTACTTC. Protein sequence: CASSRLAGDTRIYEQYF.

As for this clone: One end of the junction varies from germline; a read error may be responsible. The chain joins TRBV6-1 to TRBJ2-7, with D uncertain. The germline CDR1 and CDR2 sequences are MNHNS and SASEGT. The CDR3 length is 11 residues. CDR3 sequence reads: CASSYDGHWWF. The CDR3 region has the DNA TGTGCCAGCAGTTACGATGGGCACTGGTGGTTC.

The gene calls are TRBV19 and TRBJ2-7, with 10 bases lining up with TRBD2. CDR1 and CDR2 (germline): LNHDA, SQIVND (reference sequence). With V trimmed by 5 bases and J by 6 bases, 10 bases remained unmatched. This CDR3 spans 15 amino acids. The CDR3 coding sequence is TGTGCCAGTAGTCCCGGAAGCGGGAGGGCCTCCGAGCAGTACTTC. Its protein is CASSPGSGRASEQYF. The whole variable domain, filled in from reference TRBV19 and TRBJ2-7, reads DGGITQSPKYLFRKEGQNVTLSCEQNLNHDAMYWYRQDPGQGLRLIYYSQIVNDFQKGDIAEGYSVSREKKESFPLTVTSAQKNPTAFYLCASSPGSGRASEQYFGPGTRLTVT.

The CDR3 coding sequence is TGCGCCAGCAGCCAGGCTGGGACAGGGGGCCCTAGCTCCTACAATGAGCAGTTCTTC. It is translated as CASSQAGTGGPSSYNEQFF. This chain joins TRBV4-1 and TRBJ2-1; TRBD1 agrees at 12 bases. The CDR3 totals 19 residues. The junction had 9 bases not matched to a gene; V was cut back by 3 bases and J by 0 bases. Germline loops: CDR1 MGHRA, CDR2 YSYEKL.

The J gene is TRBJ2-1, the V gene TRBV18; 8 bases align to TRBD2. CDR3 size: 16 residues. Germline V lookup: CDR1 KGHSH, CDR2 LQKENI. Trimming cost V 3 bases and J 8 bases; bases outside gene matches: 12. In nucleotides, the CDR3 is TGTGCCAGCTCACCCACTAGCGGCCAAGTGGGCGATGAGCAGTTCTTC. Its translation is CASSPTSGQVGDEQFF.

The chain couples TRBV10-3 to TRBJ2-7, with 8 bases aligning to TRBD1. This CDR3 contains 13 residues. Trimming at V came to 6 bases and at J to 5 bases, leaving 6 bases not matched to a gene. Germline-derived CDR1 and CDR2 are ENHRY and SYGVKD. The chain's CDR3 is CAISGQGWDEQYF. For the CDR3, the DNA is TGTGCCATCAGCGGACAGGGTTGGGACGAGCAGTACTTC.

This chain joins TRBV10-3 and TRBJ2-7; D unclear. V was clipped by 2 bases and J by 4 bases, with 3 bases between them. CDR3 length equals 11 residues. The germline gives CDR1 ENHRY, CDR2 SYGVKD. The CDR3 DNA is TGTGCCATCAGTGAGGGGTACGAGCAGTACTTC. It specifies CAISEGYEQYF.

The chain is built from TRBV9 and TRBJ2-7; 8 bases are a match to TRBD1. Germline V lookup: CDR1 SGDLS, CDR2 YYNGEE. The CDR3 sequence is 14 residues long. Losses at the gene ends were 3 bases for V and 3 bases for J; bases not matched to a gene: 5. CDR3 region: CASSDDRGSYEQYF. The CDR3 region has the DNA TGTGCCAGCAGCGACGACAGGGGTAGCTACGAGCAGTACTTC.